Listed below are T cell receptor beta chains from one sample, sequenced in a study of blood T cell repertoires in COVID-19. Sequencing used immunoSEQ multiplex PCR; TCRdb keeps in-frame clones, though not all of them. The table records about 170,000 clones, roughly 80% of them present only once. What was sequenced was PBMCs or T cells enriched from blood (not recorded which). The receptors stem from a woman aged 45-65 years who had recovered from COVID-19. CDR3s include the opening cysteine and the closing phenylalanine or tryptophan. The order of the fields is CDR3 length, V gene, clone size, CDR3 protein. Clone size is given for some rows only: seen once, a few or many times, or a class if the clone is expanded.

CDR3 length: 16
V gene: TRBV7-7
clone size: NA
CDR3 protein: CASSLGSGIRADTQYF

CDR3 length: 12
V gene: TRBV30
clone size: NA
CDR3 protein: CAGQGAGNTIYF

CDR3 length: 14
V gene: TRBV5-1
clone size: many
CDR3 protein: CASSSPSSGNTIYF

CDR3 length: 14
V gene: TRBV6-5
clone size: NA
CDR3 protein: CASRLDRGGGPQHF

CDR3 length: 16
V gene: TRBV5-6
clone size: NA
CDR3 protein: CASSAGGQGINSPLHF

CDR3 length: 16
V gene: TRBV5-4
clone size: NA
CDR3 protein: CASSLAGGLRTGELFF

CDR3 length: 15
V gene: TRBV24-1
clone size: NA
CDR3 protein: CATSDLAGPQETQYF

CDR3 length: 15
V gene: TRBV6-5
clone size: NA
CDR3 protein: CASRPDRARNTEAFF

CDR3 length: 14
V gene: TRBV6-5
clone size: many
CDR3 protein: CASSKTGGGEKLFF

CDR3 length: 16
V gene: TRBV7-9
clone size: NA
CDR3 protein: CASSPPSGRKADTQYF

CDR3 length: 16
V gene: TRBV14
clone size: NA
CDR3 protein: CASSPFRDSHTDTQYF

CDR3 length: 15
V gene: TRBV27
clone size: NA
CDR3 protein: CASSPKSGVGQPQHF

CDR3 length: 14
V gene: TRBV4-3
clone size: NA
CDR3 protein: CASSQQGSGEKLFF

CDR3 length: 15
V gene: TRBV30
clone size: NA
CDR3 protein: CAWNTGQEGNSPLHF